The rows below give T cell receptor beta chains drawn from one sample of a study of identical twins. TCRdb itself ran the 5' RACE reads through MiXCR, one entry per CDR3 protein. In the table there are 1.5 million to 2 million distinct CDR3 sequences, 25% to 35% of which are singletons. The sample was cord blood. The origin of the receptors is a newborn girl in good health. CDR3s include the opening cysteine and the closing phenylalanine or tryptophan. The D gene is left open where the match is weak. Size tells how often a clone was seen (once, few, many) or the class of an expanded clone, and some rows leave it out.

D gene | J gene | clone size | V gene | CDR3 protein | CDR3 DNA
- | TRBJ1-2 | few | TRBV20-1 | CSAVGGFGYTF | TGCAGTGCTGTGGGAGGATTTGGCTACACCTTC
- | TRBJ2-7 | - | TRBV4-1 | CASSQGRVTGSYEQYF | TGCGCCAGCAGCCAAGGAAGAGTCACAGGGTCCTACGAGCAGTACTTC
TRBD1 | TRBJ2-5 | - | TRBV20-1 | CSSERDSAIRETQYF | TGCAGTTCGGAGAGGGACAGCGCGATAAGGGAGACCCAGTACTTC
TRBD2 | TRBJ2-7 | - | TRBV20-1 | CSAGRTSGYNEQYF | TGCAGTGCTGGCCGCACTAGCGGTTACAATGAGCAGTACTTC
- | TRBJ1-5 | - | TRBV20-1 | CSARQGRQPQHF | TGCAGTGCTAGACAGGGGAGGCAGCCCCAGCATTTT
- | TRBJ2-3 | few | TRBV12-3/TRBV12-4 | CASTVLGPTDTQYF | TGTGCCAGCACCGTTCTGGGACCTACAGATACGCAGTATTTT
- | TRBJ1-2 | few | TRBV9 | CAGSARGTGGYTF | TGTGCCGGCAGCGCTAGGGGGACGGGAGGCTACACCTTC
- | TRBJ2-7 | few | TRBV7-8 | CASSISAGMSAYEQYF | TGTGCCAGCAGTATCTCCGCGGGGATGTCTGCCTACGAGCAGTACTTC
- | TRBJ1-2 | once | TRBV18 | CASSPRTEDGYTF | TGTGCCAGCTCACCAAGGACAGAGGACGGCTACACCTTC
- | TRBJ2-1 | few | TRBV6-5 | CASSYSRGGRRKNEQFF | TGTGCCAGCAGTTACTCTCGAGGAGGGCGAAGGAAAAATGAGCAGTTCTTC
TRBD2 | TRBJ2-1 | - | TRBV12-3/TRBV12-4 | CASSSGTSGIREQFF | TGTGCCAGCAGCTCCGGGACTAGCGGGATTCGGGAGCAGTTCTTC
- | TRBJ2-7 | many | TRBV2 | CASSELVYEQYF | TGTGCCAGCAGTGAACTGGTATACGAGCAGTACTTC
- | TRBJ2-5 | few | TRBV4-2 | CASSQDQRGGKTQYF | TGTGCCAGCAGCCAAGATCAAAGGGGGGGTAAGACCCAGTACTTC
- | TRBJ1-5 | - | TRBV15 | CATSRDRRDQPQHF | TGTGCCACCAGCAGAGATCGACGGGATCAGCCCCAGCATTTT
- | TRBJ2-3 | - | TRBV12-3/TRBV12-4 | CASSLTEVDTQYF | TGTGCCAGCAGTTTGACAGAAGTAGATACGCAGTATTTT
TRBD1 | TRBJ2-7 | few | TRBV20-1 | CSASSDRALEQYF | TGCAGTGCTAGTTCGGACAGGGCTCTCGAGCAGTACTTC
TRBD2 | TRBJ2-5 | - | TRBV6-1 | CASSRTSGKYF | TGTGCCAGCAGTCGCACTAGCGGGAAGTACTTC
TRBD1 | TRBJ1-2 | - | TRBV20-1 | CSAPGTGSGYTF | TGCAGTGCGCCCGGGACAGGGTCTGGCTACACCTTC
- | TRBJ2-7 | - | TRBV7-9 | CASSSKGSPYEQYF | TGTGCCAGCAGCTCCAAAGGTTCCCCCTACGAGCAGTACTTC
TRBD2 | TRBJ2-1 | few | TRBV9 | CASSVVAGGRYNEQFF | TGTGCCAGCAGCGTAGTAGCGGGGGGGCGGTACAATGAGCAGTTCTTC
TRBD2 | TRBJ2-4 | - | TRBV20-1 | CSAREGGGSYNEQYF | TGCAGTGCTAGGGAAGGCGGGGGTTCCTACAATGAGCAGTACTTC
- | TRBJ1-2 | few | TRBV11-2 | CASSLQTTRAYGYTF | TGTGCCAGCAGCTTACAGACCACACGGGCCTATGGCTACACCTTC
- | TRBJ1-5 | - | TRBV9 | CASSRGDSNQPQHF | TGTGCCAGCAGTAGGGGGGATAGCAATCAGCCCCAGCATTTT
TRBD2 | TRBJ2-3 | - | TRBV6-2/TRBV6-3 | CASRRPGLAILAEPLAQYF | TGTGCCAGCAGGCGACCGGGACTAGCGATTTTAGCGGAACCCCTCGCGCAGTATTTT
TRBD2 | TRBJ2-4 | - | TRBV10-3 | CAIRGDYGSGSVNIQYF | TGTGCCATCAGAGGCGACTACGGTAGCGGGAGCGTAAACATTCAGTACTTC
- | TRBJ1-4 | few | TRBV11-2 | CASSPIRRKEKLFF | TGTGCCAGCAGCCCGATCCGGCGGAAAGAAAAACTGTTTTTT
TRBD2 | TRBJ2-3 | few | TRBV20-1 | CSAPPTSGGTDTQYF | TGCAGTGCCCCACCGACTAGCGGGGGCACAGATACGCAGTATTTT
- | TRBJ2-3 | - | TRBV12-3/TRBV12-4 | CASSLLSAVLTDTQYF | TGTGCCAGCAGTTTATTATCAGCGGTGCTCACAGATACGCAGTATTTT
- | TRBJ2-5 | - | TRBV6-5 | CASSYLSRLQETQYF | TGTGCCAGCAGTTACCTCTCTAGACTCCAAGAGACCCAGTACTTC
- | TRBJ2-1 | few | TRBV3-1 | CASSHHPGSYNEQFF | TGTGCCAGCAGCCATCATCCCGGGTCCTACAATGAGCAGTTCTTC
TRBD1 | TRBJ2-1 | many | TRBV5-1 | CASSLVGTGYNEQFF | TGCGCCAGCAGCTTGGTAGGGACAGGCTACAATGAGCAGTTCTTC
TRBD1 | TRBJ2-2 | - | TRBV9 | CASRTGDPGELFF | TGTGCCAGCAGGACAGGGGATCCCGGGGAGCTGTTTTTT
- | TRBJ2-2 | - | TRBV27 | CASSPLDTGELFF | TGTGCCAGCAGTCCCCTTGACACCGGGGAGCTGTTTTTT
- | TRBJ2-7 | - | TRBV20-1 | CSARRSGSYNEQYF | TGCAGTGCTAGGCGTAGCGGCTCCTACAATGAGCAGTACTTC
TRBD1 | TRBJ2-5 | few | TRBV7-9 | CASSLPTGERETQYF | TGTGCCAGCAGCTTACCAACAGGGGAACGGGAGACCCAGTACTTC
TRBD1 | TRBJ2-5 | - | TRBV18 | CASSPKTGETQYF | TGTGCCAGCTCACCAAAGACAGGGGAGACCCAGTACTTC
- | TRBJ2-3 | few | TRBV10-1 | CASSDTAARYTDTQYF | TGCGCCAGCAGTGACACAGCGGCGAGATACACAGATACGCAGTATTTT
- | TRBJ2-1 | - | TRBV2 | CASRTGDYHNEQFF | TGTGCCAGCAGGACAGGGGACTATCACAATGAGCAGTTCTTC
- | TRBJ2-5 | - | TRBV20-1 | CSARAGIAVGETQYF | TGCAGTGCTAGAGCGGGAATAGCGGTGGGAGAGACCCAGTACTTC
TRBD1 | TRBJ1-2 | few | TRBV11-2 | CASSLGDRARSTYGYTF | TGTGCCAGCAGCTTAGGGGACAGGGCTCGTTCCACCTATGGCTACACCTTC
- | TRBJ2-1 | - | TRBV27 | CASRGPRGNEQFF | TGTGCCAGCAGAGGGCCCCGGGGTAACGAGCAGTTCTTC
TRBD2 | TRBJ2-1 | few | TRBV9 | CASSQTSGLRNEQFF | TGTGCCAGCTCACAAACTAGCGGCCTTAGGAATGAGCAGTTCTTC
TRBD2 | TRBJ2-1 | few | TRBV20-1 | CSANLAGERDEQFF | TGCAGTGCTAACCTAGCGGGAGAAAGGGATGAGCAGTTCTTC
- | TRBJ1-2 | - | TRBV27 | CASGIAAGPGYTF | TGTGCCAGCGGTATTGCCGCAGGGCCTGGCTACACCTTC
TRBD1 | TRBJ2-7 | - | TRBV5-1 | CASSPGTEGYEQYF | TGCGCCAGCAGCCCTGGGACAGAAGGCTACGAGCAGTACTTC
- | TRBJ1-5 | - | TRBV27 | CASSLFWGSNQPQHF | TGTGCCAGCAGTTTATTCTGGGGTAGCAATCAGCCCCAGCATTTT
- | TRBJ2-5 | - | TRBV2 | CASGPHNEQYF | TGTGCCAGCGGACCCCACAATGAGCAGTACTTC
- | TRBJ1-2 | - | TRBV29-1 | CSVGQINGYTF | TGCAGCGTTGGACAGATTAATGGCTACACCTTC
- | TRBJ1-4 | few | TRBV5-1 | CASSLDSPTTNEKLFF | TGCGCCAGCAGCTTGGACAGTCCCACAACTAATGAAAAACTGTTTTTT
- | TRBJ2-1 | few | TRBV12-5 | CASGHGGRNEQFF | TGTGCTAGTGGCCACGGGGGGCGGAATGAGCAGTTCTTC
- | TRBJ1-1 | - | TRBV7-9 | CASSPSTHEAFF | TGTGCCAGCAGCCCCTCAACCCATGAAGCTTTCTTT
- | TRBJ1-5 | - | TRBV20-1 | CSAIGDSNQPQHF | TGCAGTGCTATTGGGGATAGCAATCAGCCCCAGCATTTT
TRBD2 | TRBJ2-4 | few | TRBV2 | CASSEQLAGAKNIQYF | TGTGCCAGCAGTGAACAGCTAGCGGGAGCCAAAAACATTCAGTACTTC
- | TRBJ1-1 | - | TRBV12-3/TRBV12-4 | CASSSVQPNTEAFF | TGTGCCAGCAGTTCAGTTCAGCCTAACACTGAAGCTTTCTTT
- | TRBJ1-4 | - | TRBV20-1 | CSARDHPARGNEKLFF | TGCAGTGCTAGAGATCACCCGGCGAGGGGGAATGAAAAACTGTTTTTT
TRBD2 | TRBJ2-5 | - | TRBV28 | CASTNLAGTSGRAGVVETQYF | TGTGCCAGCACCAACCTCGCTGGGACTAGCGGGAGGGCCGGGGTAGTAGAGACCCAGTACTTC
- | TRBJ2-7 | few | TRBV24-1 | CATSDFKVPGGQYF | TGTGCCACCAGTGATTTTAAGGTCCCCGGTGGGCAGTACTTC